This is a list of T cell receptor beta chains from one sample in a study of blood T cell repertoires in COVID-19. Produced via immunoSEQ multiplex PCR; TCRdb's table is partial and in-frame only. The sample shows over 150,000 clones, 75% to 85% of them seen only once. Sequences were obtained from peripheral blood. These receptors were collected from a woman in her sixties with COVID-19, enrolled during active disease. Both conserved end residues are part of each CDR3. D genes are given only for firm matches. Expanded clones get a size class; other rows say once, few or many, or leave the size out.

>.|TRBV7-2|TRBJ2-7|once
CASSLGGGLPYEQYF
TGTGCCAGCAGCTTAGGTGGAGGGCTTCCCTACGAGCAGTACTTC
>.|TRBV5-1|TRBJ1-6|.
CASSYTGTSGNSPLHF
TGCGCCAGCAGTTATACCGGGACAAGTGGCAATTCACCCCTCCACTTT
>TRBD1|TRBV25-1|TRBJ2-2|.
CASTRDSPRELFF
TGTGCCAGCACCCGGGACAGTCCCCGGGAGCTGTTTTTT
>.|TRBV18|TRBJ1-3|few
CASSPAGAGGNTIYF
TGTGCCAGCTCACCTGCCGGGGCGGGAGGAAACACCATATATTTT
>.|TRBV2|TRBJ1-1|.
CASRDSLNTEAFF
TGTGCCAGCAGGGACAGTTTGAACACTGAAGCTTTCTTT
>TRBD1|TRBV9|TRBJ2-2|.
CASRETGGNTGELFF
TGTGCCAGCAGGGAAACAGGGGGGAACACCGGGGAGCTGTTTTTT
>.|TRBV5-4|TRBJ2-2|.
CASSPDLLAGELFF
TGTGCCAGCAGTCCGGACCTACTAGCCGGGGAGCTGTTTTTT
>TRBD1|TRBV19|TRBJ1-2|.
CASTGQGGGYTF
TGTGCCAGTACGGGGCAGGGGGGCGGCTACACCTTC
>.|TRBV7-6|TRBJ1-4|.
CASSSSATGATNEKLFF
TGTGCCAGCAGCTCCAGCGCGACGGGGGCAACTAATGAAAAACTGTTTTTT
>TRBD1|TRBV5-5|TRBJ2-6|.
CASSLRTGGSGANVLTF
TGTGCCAGCAGCTTGAGGACAGGGGGCTCTGGGGCCAACGTCCTGACTTTC